Presented here are 6 T cell receptor beta chains from one specimen sequenced in a study of T cell repertoires in cytomegalovirus infection. TCRdb itself ran the reads through MiXCR, one entry per CDR3 protein. The table records some 150,000 distinct CDR3 sequences, about 6.1% of them present only once. Sequences were obtained from PBMCs. These receptor sequences come from a human donor in good health (CMV status not recorded). Some clones in this sample may be carry-over from other donors' samples.

The rearrangement uses TRBV7-9 and TRBJ1-3; D is ambiguous. This CDR3 comprises 15 residues. Deletions cut 5 bases from V and 1 base from J, with 12 bases between. Germline assignment: CDR1 SEHNR and CDR2 FQNEAQ (reference sequence). The CDR3 spells CASSVSAISGNTIYF. Written as DNA, the CDR3 is TGTGCCAGCAGCGTTAGCGCCATATCTGGAAACACCATATATTTT.

The chain joins TRBV12-3 or TRBV12-4 to TRBJ1-5; 7 bases are a match to TRBD1. After removal of 6 bases from V and 0 bases from J, the junction contained 2 bases not matched to a gene. The CDR3 is 14 amino acids. The CDR3 sequence: CASSGTVSNQPQHF. DNA for the CDR3: TGTGCCAGCAGCGGGACAGTTAGCAATCAGCCCCAGCATTTT.

Points on this clonotype: A read error is possible here, since a much larger clone lies one base away. The rearrangement links TRBV7-2 to TRBJ2-7; possibly TRBD1 or TRBD2 for D (7 bases each). The CDR3 sequence is 13 residues long. V dropped 5 bases and J dropped 10 bases, with 18 bases sitting between them. Germline values: CDR1 SGHTA, CDR2 FQGNSA. The CDR3 DNA follows: TGTACCAGCAGCCCAGGGGGGGGGGTGGGCCAGTACTTC. It is translated as CTSSPGGGVGQYF.

This clonotype was seen many times. The chain has TRBV5-1 and TRBJ2-5; unclear D gene. V lost 1 base and J 2 bases, leaving 6 bases between the germline ends. The length of the CDR3 is 13 residues. The germline V gene has CDR1 SGHRS and CDR2 YFSETQ. The CDR3, as DNA: TGCGCCAGCAGCTTGATAACGCAAGAGACCCAGTACTTC. It is translated as CASSLITQETQYF.

V and J are TRBV5-1 and TRBJ1-1; 8 nucleotides agree with TRBD1. Looked up from germline, CDR1 is SGHRS and CDR2 is YFSETQ. V was clipped by 0 bases and J by 1 base; unmatched bases: 5. This CDR3 is built from 16 residues. The CDR3 sequence: CASSLVQGAANTEAFF. CDR3 DNA sequence: TGCGCCAGCAGCTTGGTGCAGGGGGCCGCGAACACTGAAGCTTTCTTT.

This clonotype was recorded at least ten times. The chain links TRBV11-2 to TRBJ2-6, with unresolved D. Germline V lookup: CDR1 SGHAT, CDR2 FQNNGV. Trimming pared 3 bases from V and 4 bases from J, leaving 10 bases between. This CDR3 has 15 amino acids. The CDR3 bases are TGTGCCAGCAGCTTCCGGGTTCCCGGGGCCAACGTCCTGACTTTC. Its protein is CASSFRVPGANVLTF.